A selection of T cell receptor beta chains follows, all from one sample in a study of blood T cell repertoires in COVID-19. Repertoires were generated with immunoSEQ multiplex PCR, while TCRdb's copy carries only in-frame clones and drops some. Seen here are around 250,000 clones, around 80% observed once, and the top ten hold more than 4%. The specimen was PBMCs or T cells enriched from blood (not recorded which). These receptors were taken from a man aged 35 to 55 who had been exposed to COVID-19. Each CDR3 is given with its conserved first and last residue. The D gene is left open where the match is weak. Clone size is shown for a subset of rows, as once, few, many or a class of expanded clone.

j_call cdr3_length clone_size d_call v_call cdr3_aa cdr3_nt
TRBJ2-7 13 . TRBD1 TRBV10-1 CASSEGQGYEQYF TGCGCCAGCAGTGAGGGACAGGGTTACGAGCAGTACTTC
TRBJ2-1 15 few . TRBV18 CASSPPGGQGNEQFF TGTGCCAGCTCACCACCCGGGGGGCAGGGCAATGAGCAGTTCTTC
TRBJ1-2 11 . . TRBV29-1 CSVETHNGYTF TGCAGCGTTGAAACCCACAATGGCTACACCTTC
TRBJ2-2 16 . . TRBV5-1 CASSLRELGVTGELFF TGCGCCAGCAGCTTGCGGGAGTTGGGGGTGACCGGGGAGCTGTTTTTT
TRBJ2-7 14 . TRBD2 TRBV3-1/TRBV3-2 CASSPLAGAEEQYF TGTGCCAGCAGCCCGCTAGCGGGAGCGGAGGAGCAGTACTTC
TRBJ1-5 13 . . TRBV12-3/TRBV12-4 CASSFEEYQPQHF TGTGCCAGCAGTTTTGAGGAGTATCAGCCCCAGCATTTT
TRBJ2-5 14 once . TRBV27 CASSPLFALETQYF TGTGCCAGCAGTCCGCTTTTTGCGCTGGAGACCCAGTACTTC
TRBJ2-3 17 . TRBD2 TRBV28 CASSLSLGTRGTDTQYF TGTGCCAGCAGTTTATCCCTTGGGACTAGAGGAACAGATACGCAGTATTTT
TRBJ2-1 15 . . TRBV7-9 CASSPRGISLHEQFF TGTGCCAGCAGCCCTAGGGGGATCAGCCTACATGAGCAGTTCTTC
TRBJ2-3 14 . TRBD1 TRBV10-3 CAIRTGTGPDTQYF TGTGCCATCAGGACCGGGACAGGGCCAGATACGCAGTATTTT
TRBJ2-1 15 . . TRBV24-1 CATSAPGRPSNEQFF TGTGCCACCAGTGCTCCCGGGAGACCAAGCAATGAGCAGTTCTTC
TRBJ2-1 16 once TRBD2 TRBV6-6 CASTGPGTRAQNEQFF TGTGCCAGCACCGGTCCCGGGACTAGGGCCCAAAATGAGCAGTTCTTC
TRBJ1-1 14 once . TRBV24-1 CATSDQTVHTEAFF TGTGCCACCAGTGACCAGACAGTACACACTGAAGCTTTCTTT
TRBJ1-5 13 . TRBD1 TRBV30 CAWSHTGDQPQHF TGTGCCTGGAGTCACACAGGGGATCAGCCCCAGCATTTT
TRBJ2-7 17 . . TRBV21-1 CASSNKMENRGDYEQYF TGTGCCAGCAGCAACAAAATGGAAAACAGGGGAGACTACGAGCAGTACTTC
TRBJ2-2 14 . TRBD1 TRBV6-5 CASRVGGQAGELFF TGTGCCAGCAGGGTCGGAGGACAGGCCGGGGAGCTGTTTTTT
TRBJ2-3 13 . . TRBV27 CASSSLLAYTQYF TGTGCCAGCAGTTCCTTGCTAGCGTATACGCAGTATTTT
TRBJ2-1 17 . TRBD2 TRBV3-1/TRBV3-2 CASSQDGEASGKNEQFF TGTGCCAGCAGCCAAGATGGAGAGGCTAGCGGGAAGAATGAGCAGTTCTTC
TRBJ2-7 16 . TRBD2 TRBV9 CASSVAPGGGRNEQYF TGTGCCAGCAGCGTAGCTCCTGGGGGAGGGAGGAACGAGCAGTACTTC
TRBJ2-7 15 few . TRBV19 CASSIERGLRYEQYF TGTGCCAGTAGTATAGAAAGGGGACTTCGTTACGAGCAGTACTTC
TRBJ2-7 19 . TRBD2 TRBV2 CASSSDVFSGKGISYEQYF TGTGCCAGCAGCAGTGATGTATTCAGCGGGAAAGGTATATCCTACGAGCAGTACTTC
TRBJ2-7 12 . . TRBV3-1/TRBV3-2 CASSPGGYEQYF TGTGCCAGCAGCCCCGGGGGCTACGAGCAGTACTTC
TRBJ1-1 17 . TRBD1 TRBV19 CASSLLRQGTMNTEAFF TGTGCCAGTAGCCTCCTGAGACAGGGAACGATGAACACTGAAGCTTTCTTT
TRBJ2-1 16 . . TRBV25-1 CASSPAEVVSYNEQFF TGTGCCAGCAGTCCGGCCGAGGTCGTCTCCTACAATGAGCAGTTCTTC
TRBJ2-5 17 . TRBD2 TRBV27 CASSLIMASGRVETQYF TGTGCCAGCAGTTTAATAATGGCTAGCGGGAGGGTGGAGACCCAGTACTTC
TRBJ2-5 13 once . TRBV12-3/TRBV12-4 CASSPPSGETQYF TGTGCCAGCAGCCCCCCAAGCGGAGAGACCCAGTACTTC
TRBJ2-1 13 . . TRBV30 CAWRTPPISEQFF TGTGCCTGGAGAACACCCCCGATCAGTGAGCAGTTCTTC
TRBJ2-1 18 . TRBD2 TRBV10-1 CASSGLAGESSSYNEQFF TGCGCCAGCAGTGGACTAGCGGGAGAGTCGAGCTCCTACAATGAGCAGTTCTTC
TRBJ1-2 14 . . TRBV18 CASSPPRVYYGYTF TGTGCCAGCTCACCACCCCGGGTATACTATGGCTACACCTTC
TRBJ2-7 14 . . TRBV7-3 CASSRNSGSYEQYF TGTGCCAGCAGCCGGAACAGCGGCTCCTACGAGCAGTACTTC
TRBJ1-1 13 . . TRBV7-9 CASSLEGGAGAFF TGTGCCAGCAGCTTAGAAGGGGGGGCAGGCGCTTTCTTT
TRBJ2-6 13 . . TRBV12-3/TRBV12-4 CASSLLGANVLTF TGTGCCAGCAGTTTACTCGGGGCCAACGTCCTGACTTTC
TRBJ1-5 13 . TRBD1 TRBV7-8 CASSPRTRTGVHF TGTGCCAGCAGCCCCCGTACAAGGACAGGAGTGCATTTT
TRBJ1-1 13 . . TRBV25-1 CASSELRGGEAFF TGTGCCAGCAGTGAATTGAGGGGGGGTGAAGCTTTCTTT
TRBJ2-7 14 few TRBD1 TRBV7-2 CASRTGTGAYEQYF TGTGCCAGCCGCACAGGGACAGGGGCCTACGAGCAGTACTTC
TRBJ2-6 16 . . TRBV9 CASSVGRDSGANVLTF TGTGCCAGCAGCGTAGGCCGGGACTCTGGGGCCAACGTCCTGACTTTC
TRBJ1-5 17 . . TRBV5-1 CASSLGVIGATNQPQHF TGCGCCAGCAGCTTGGGGGTGATAGGGGCCACGAATCAGCCCCAGCATTTT
TRBJ2-1 13 . . TRBV6-6 CASTHNGGPQQFF TGTGCCAGCACCCATAACGGCGGGCCTCAGCAGTTCTTC
TRBJ2-3 16 . . TRBV3-1/TRBV3-2 CASSQGTRGFIDTQYF TGTGCCAGCAGCCAAGGCACCAGGGGTTTCATAGATACGCAGTATTTT
TRBJ2-1 18 . TRBD2 TRBV7-9 CASSSRASGRADYNEQFF TGTGCCAGCAGCTCTAGGGCTAGCGGGAGGGCCGACTACAATGAGCAGTTCTTC
TRBJ2-1 16 . TRBD1 TRBV11-2 CASSPIPGQGVNEQFF TGTGCCAGCAGCCCTATCCCGGGACAGGGGGTGAATGAGCAGTTCTTC
TRBJ1-1 13 . . TRBV28 CASSSGSRTEAFF TGTGCCAGCAGTTCGGGGTCGAGAACTGAAGCTTTCTTT
TRBJ1-1 12 . TRBD1 TRBV29-1 CSGQGTGTEAFF TGCAGCGGACAGGGCACGGGGACTGAAGCTTTCTTT
TRBJ1-5 13 few . TRBV10-3 CAIKTAVDQPQHF TGTGCCATCAAGACGGCGGTTGATCAGCCCCAGCATTTT
TRBJ2-3 17 . . TRBV5-1 CASRVSYGSVSTDTQYF TGCGCCAGCAGGGTGAGCTATGGGAGTGTGAGCACAGATACGCAGTATTTT
TRBJ1-5 15 once . TRBV1 CTRPLGAISNQPQHF TGCACCAGACCCCTGGGCGCAATTAGCAATCAGCCCCAGCATTTT
TRBJ1-1 12 few . TRBV25-1 CASSVKTVEAFF TGTGCCAGCAGTGTCAAAACTGTTGAAGCTTTCTTT
TRBJ1-5 15 . TRBD1 TRBV24-1 CATSPGTGSQQPQHF TGTGCCACCAGCCCCGGGACAGGTTCCCAACAGCCCCAGCATTTT
TRBJ1-2 14 . TRBD1 TRBV5-5 CASSFTGGNYGYTF TGTGCCAGCAGCTTCACAGGGGGCAACTATGGCTACACCTTC
TRBJ2-1 13 . . TRBV19 CASSIERYNEQFF TGTGCCAGTAGTATAGAACGGTACAATGAGCAGTTCTTC
TRBJ2-1 17 . TRBD2 TRBV19 CASSSLAGGGSYNEQFF TGTGCCAGTAGTAGCCTAGCGGGAGGAGGGTCCTACAATGAGCAGTTCTTC
TRBJ2-2 17 . TRBD2 TRBV11-2 CASSHPKPGLDPGELFF TGTGCCAGCAGTCATCCTAAACCGGGACTAGACCCCGGGGAGCTGTTTTTT
TRBJ2-3 14 . TRBD1 TRBV5-1 CASTDGQVGDTQYF TGCGCCAGCACGGATGGACAGGTGGGGGATACGCAGTATTTT
TRBJ2-3 18 . TRBD2 TRBV5-6 CASVALAGVGRRTDTQYF TGTGCCAGCGTGGCCCTAGCGGGAGTTGGAAGGAGGACAGATACGCAGTATTTT
TRBJ2-5 15 . TRBD1 TRBV5-1 CASSLGSRQGETQYF TGCGCCAGCAGCTTGGGCTCGCGACAGGGTGAGACCCAGTACTTC
TRBJ1-1 15 few . TRBV9 CASSARGERNTEAFF TGTGCCAGCAGCGCCAGAGGTGAAAGGAACACTGAAGCTTTCTTT
TRBJ2-3 15 . TRBD1 TRBV2 CASSGQGLVADTQYF TGTGCCAGCTCGGGACAGGGATTGGTTGCAGATACGCAGTATTTT